This TCR beta chain was found in a study of CD8 T cells in ankylosing spondylitis listed by TCRdb under 2017. Study-wide context: To find TCR variants linked to disease, the study profiled T cell receptor beta repertoires in ankylosing spondylitis patients and healthy donors. In total, the full study cohort was made up of nearly 110 healthy donors and 25 ankylosing spondylitis patients. Peripheral blood was sampled, and synovial fluid was additionally collected from ankylosing spondylitis patients.

There are many counts of this clonotype. Its antigen is not yet known. No base qualities exist here, and no much larger clone lies one base off it. Sequencing was performed on an Illumina HiSeq 2500. TCR beta libraries were prepared by quantitative 5'-RACE with molecular barcodes. In the paper's pipeline: Disease-linked TCR variants were identified with a new computational method built on a probabilistic model of VDJ rearrangement. TCRdb reanalyzed the raw reads on its own, using fastp at Q25 for trimming and MiXCR for clone calling, and kept in-frame beta chains. For every CDR3 protein sequence, its rows merge into one entry that carries the most common genes and DNA. The V and J calls come from TCRdb's annotation, not from the publication. In all, the sample holds roughly 97,000 distinct CDR3 sequences, and roughly 8.3% of those were seen once. 9.9% of the sample is taken by the ten largest. Results and caveats for the whole study, not just this receptor: A TCR beta motif made up of several highly homologous amino acid variants appeared to be characteristic of blood from ankylosing spondylitis patients. A CD8+ phenotype was shown by the disease-linked clones, which were found at relatively low frequencies in peripheral blood. Some motif variants were previously reported in synovial fluid and blood of reactive arthritis patients, suggesting common disease-initiation mechanisms. The disease-linked clones were reported as significantly enriched in matched synovial fluid samples from ankylosing spondylitis patients.

CDR1 and CDR2, looked up from the germline V gene, are SGDLS and YYNGEE. Including cysteine and phenylalanine, the CDR3 has 15 amino acids. Here the CDR3 DNA is all that survives: 45 bases in frame from base 1. V loses 0 bases, J loses 1 base, and the germline ends lie 8 bases apart. Sequences were obtained from blood, either unsorted or a sorted T cell fraction (not recorded which). The receptor was isolated from a male donor with ankylosing spondylitis or in good health (not recorded which). This sequence uses TRBV9 and TRBJ1-5; the D gene is not confidently resolved. The CDR3 reads as follows: CASSVEAGSNQPQHF. The nucleotide sequence is TGTGCCAGCAGCGTAGAGGCCGGGAGCAATCAGCCCCAGCATTTT. Extended through the reference TRBV9 and TRBJ1-5 proteins, this CDR3 yields the full variable domain: DSGVTQTPKHLITATGQRVTLRCSPRSGDLSVYWYQQSLDQGLQFLIQYYNGEERAKGNILERFSAQQFPDLHSELNLSSLELGDSALYFCASSVEAGSNQPQHFGDGTRLSIL.